This T cell receptor beta chain emerged from a study of blood T cell repertoires in COVID-19. Across the whole study: T cells, B-cell-depleted T cells, or PBMCs supplied cDNA or gDNA.

Comments on this clone: A junction boundary mismatches the germline segment, possibly from a read error.

Per germline, CDR1 MGHDK and CDR2 SYGVNS. The CDR3 length is 11 residues. Measured with immunoSEQ multiplex PCR; TCRdb has only the in-frame clones, and not every one. This repertoire shows under 200,000 clones, around 79% found once; its top ten account for roughly 5.6%. The rearrangement links TRBV25-1 to TRBJ2-4, with D tentatively TRBD1 (6 bases). Input material: peripheral blood. This receptor was identified in a woman aged 35 to 49 with COVID-19, enrolled during active disease. For the CDR3, the DNA is TGTGCCAGCAGCGATTACAGGGTAATAGACTTC. This sequence encodes CASSDYRVIDF.